The T cell receptor (beta chain) described here comes from a study of technical replicates of blood from a few donors. Libraries were prepared by immunoSEQ multiplex PCR; TCRdb keeps only in-frame clonotypes and omits some of them. The data hold 60,000 to 65,000 clones, with approximately 86% observed a single time. This sequence originates from a human donor in good health. Some clones in this sample may be carry-over from other donors' samples. Sequenced material: PBMCs.

CDR3 coding DNA: TGTGCCAGCAGCGTAGAAAGTAGCGCTCCCTCCTACAATGAGCAGTTCTTC. This codes for CASSVESSAPSYNEQFF. The V gene is TRBV9, the J gene TRBJ2-1; TRBD2 is a possible D gene (5 bases). Looked up from germline, CDR1 is SGDLS and CDR2 is YYNGEE. Trimming removed 0 bases at V and 0 bases at J, with 13 bases between. This CDR3 is built from 17 residues.